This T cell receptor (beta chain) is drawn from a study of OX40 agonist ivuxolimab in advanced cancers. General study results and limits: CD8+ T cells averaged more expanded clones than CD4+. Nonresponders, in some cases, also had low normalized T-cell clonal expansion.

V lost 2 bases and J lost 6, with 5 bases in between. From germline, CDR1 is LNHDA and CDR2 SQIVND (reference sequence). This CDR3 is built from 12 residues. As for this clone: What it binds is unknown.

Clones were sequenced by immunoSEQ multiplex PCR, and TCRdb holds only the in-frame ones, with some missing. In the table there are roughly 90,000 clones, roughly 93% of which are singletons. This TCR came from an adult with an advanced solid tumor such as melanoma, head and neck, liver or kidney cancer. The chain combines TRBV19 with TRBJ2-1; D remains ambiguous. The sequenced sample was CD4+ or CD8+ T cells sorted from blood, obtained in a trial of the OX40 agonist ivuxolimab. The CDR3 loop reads CASSISRNEQFF. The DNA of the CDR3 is TGTGCCAGTAGTATATCCCGCAATGAGCAGTTCTTC.